The 25 T cell receptor beta chains presented below share a single source sample, sequenced in a study of blood T cell repertoires in COVID-19. Sequencing used immunoSEQ multiplex PCR; TCRdb keeps in-frame clones, though not all of them. This table has 150,000 to 200,000 clones, about 86% appearing once. Sequencing was performed on peripheral blood. All receptors derive from a man aged 65-85 years with active or convalescent COVID-19.

The chain combines TRBV6-2 or TRBV6-3 with TRBJ2-2; 11 bases agree with TRBD1. CDR1 and CDR2 from the germline V gene are MNHEY and SVGEGT. The CDR3 runs 18 residues. Unmatched junction bases numbered 9, after V lost 0 bases and J lost 6 bases. Here the CDR3 DNA reads TGTGCCAGCAGTTACTCCCCAGTGGGACAGGGGGTCCCCGGGGAGCTGTTTTTT. Amino acid sequence: CASSYSPVGQGVPGELFF.

The V call is TRBV20-1, the J call TRBJ2-3, with no clear D. The CDR3 has 11 amino acids. Trimming left V 6 bases short and J 6 bases short, with 10 bases between. Per the germline V gene, CDR1 is DFQATT and CDR2 is SNEGSKA (reference sequence). DNA for the CDR3: TGCAGTGCCGCCCACATCGATACGCAGTATTTT. It specifies CSAAHIDTQYF.

This sequence joins TRBV19 and TRBJ2-4, with 7 bases aligning to TRBD1. V gave up 5 bases and J gave up 7 bases; unmatched junction bases: 5. The CDR3 is 13 residues long. CDR1 and CDR2 (germline): LNHDA, SQIVND (reference sequence). For the CDR3, the DNA is TGTGCCAGTAGTGGGGTACAGGGGAACATTCAGTACTTC. It encodes CASSGVQGNIQYF.

About this clone itself: Distinct nucleotide sequences in the sample also encode this CDR3. The chain links TRBV5-1 to TRBJ1-1; TRBD1 matches at 7 bases. Germline trimming cut 4 bases from V and 5 bases from J; bases unmatched to any gene: 5. Germline values: CDR1 SGHRS, CDR2 YFSETQ. The CDR3 totals 13 residues. CDR3: CASSIDRETEAFF. CDR3 coding DNA: TGCGCCAGCAGCATAGACAGGGAAACTGAAGCTTTCTTT.

V usage is TRBV24-1 and J usage is TRBJ2-1; 7 bases match TRBD1. V was pared by 6 bases and J by 5 bases, with 9 bases of the junction left unmatched. Germline CDR1 and CDR2: KGHDR and SFDVKD. The CDR3 length is 15 residues. Here the CDR3 DNA reads TGTGCCACCAGTCAGGGGGTTTTATGGGACAATGAGCAGTTCTTC. This codes for CATSQGVLWDNEQFF.

The CDR3 region has the DNA TGTGCCACCAGAGGGAGTTCGGGGGGCAGCACCGGGGAGCTGTTTTTT. Translated: CATRGSSGGSTGELFF. The rearrangement links TRBV24-1 to TRBJ2-2, with D maybe TRBD2 (7 bases). The V gene lost 7 bases and the J gene lost 4 bases, with 18 bases spanning the gap. The CDR3 has 16 residues. CDR1 is KGHDR, CDR2 SFDVKD, per germline.

The chain uses TRBV7-2 and TRBJ1-5; 8 bases match TRBD1. The CDR3 covers 16 residues. Germline V gene data show CDR1 as SGHTA and CDR2 as FQGNSA. Trimming cost V 5 bases and J 2 bases; bases outside gene matches: 8. The CDR3 here is CASSRRTGGGNQPQHF. CDR3 nucleotides: TGTGCCAGCAGCCGCCGCACAGGGGGAGGCAATCAGCCCCAGCATTTT.

J is TRBJ2-7 and V is TRBV5-1; 7 bases match TRBD2. V shed 1 base and J 0 bases; nucleotides not matched to a gene: 4. The CDR3 consists of 15 residues. The germline V gene has CDR1 SGHRS and CDR2 YFSETQ. CDR3 protein: CASSLPGGGSYEQYF. DNA of the CDR3: TGCGCCAGCAGCTTGCCTGGCGGGGGCTCCTACGAGCAGTACTTC.

The V call is TRBV7-2, the J call TRBJ2-7; D remains unclear. The CDR3 covers 12 residues. Deletions cut 8 bases from V and 3 bases from J, with 11 bases between. CDR1 and CDR2 from the germline V gene are SGHTA and FQGNSA. CDR3 nucleotides: TGTGCCAGCGCTAGAGGTATCTACGAGCAGTACTTC. Its translation: CASARGIYEQYF.

The CDR3 coding sequence is TGTGCCAGCAGCGTAGGAGGACTAGCGAATGAGCAGTTCTTC. It codes for CASSVGGLANEQFF. The rearrangement links TRBV9 to TRBJ2-1, with TRBD2 matching over 9 bases. CDR1 is SGDLS, CDR2 YYNGEE, per germline. This CDR3 spans 14 amino acids. Germline trimming cut 0 bases from V and 7 bases from J; bases unmatched to any gene: 2.

The chain recombines TRBV3-1 (or the pseudogene TRBV3-2) with TRBJ1-6, with a weak D call TRBD1 (5 bases). With 6 bases removed from V and 5 bases from J, the gap between germline ends came to 11 bases. Germline assignment: CDR1 LGHDT and CDR2 YNNKEL (reference sequence). The CDR3 spans 14 residues. DNA for the CDR3: TGTGCCAGCAGGCCGACAGTAAATAATTCACCCCTCCACTTT. Translation: CASRPTVNNSPLHF.

The chain employs TRBV18 and TRBJ2-3; TRBD1 agrees at 8 bases. V lost 3 bases to trimming and J lost 3 bases; unmatched junction nucleotides: 2. The germline V gene encodes CDR1 KGHSH and CDR2 LQKENI. The CDR3 extends over 14 amino acids. Here the CDR3 reads CASSPRTGTDTQYF. CDR3 bases: TGTGCCAGCTCACCGAGGACAGGGACAGATACGCAGTATTTT. The full variable domain, in which reference TRBV18 and TRBJ2-3 provide the parts outside the CDR3, is NAGVMQNPRHLVRRRGQEARLRCSPMKGHSHVYWYRQLPEEGLKFMVYLQKENIIDESGMPKERFSAEFPKEGPSILRIQQVVRGDSAAYFCASSPRTGTDTQYFGPGTRLTVL.

V gene TRBV6-2 or TRBV6-3 combines with J gene TRBJ1-2; D is perhaps TRBD1 (6 bases). Germline CDR1 MNHEY, CDR2 SVGEGT. This CDR3 has 16 amino acids. The V end lost 5 bases, the J end lost 0 bases, and 16 bases lay between the germline ends. The CDR3 nucleotides read TGTGCCAGCAGTAAGCGGACAGCCTTAGCTAACTATGGCTACACCTTC. It codes for CASSKRTALANYGYTF.

The chain links TRBV9 to TRBJ1-2, with 8 bases fitting TRBD1. Germline V CDR1 and CDR2: SGDLS, YYNGEE. CDR3 length: 14 amino acids. V lost 4 bases and J lost 6; bases outside the gene matches: 8. The CDR3 nucleotides are TGTGCCAGCAGCAAGACAGGGGTCGGACATGGCTACACCTTC. As protein: CASSKTGVGHGYTF. Full variable domain (rest looked up from reference TRBV9 and TRBJ1-2): DSGVTQTPKHLITATGQRVTLRCSPRSGDLSVYWYQQSLDQGLQFLIQYYNGEERAKGNILERFSAQQFPDLHSELNLSSLELGDSALYFCASSKTGVGHGYTFGSGTRLTVV.

V gene TRBV28 combines with J gene TRBJ1-2; D not resolved. The germline V and J ends were trimmed by 2 bases and 5 bases, with 15 bases remaining between them. Germline lookup yields CDR1 MDHEN and CDR2 SYDVKM. This CDR3 contains 15 residues. The chain's CDR3 is CASSLGRRMEYGYTF. DNA of the CDR3: TGTGCCAGCAGTTTAGGTAGGAGGATGGAGTATGGCTACACCTTC.

This chain joins TRBV7-2 and TRBJ1-3; 10 bases are a match to TRBD1. J gave up 3 bases and V 1 base, and 3 bases lay outside the gene matches. The CDR3 extends over 16 amino acids. Germline V lookup: CDR1 SGHTA, CDR2 FQGNSA. CDR3 bases: TGTGCCAGCAGCTTAGAGGGGACAGGGGTTGGAAACACCATATATTTT. Protein: CASSLEGTGVGNTIYF.

The sample holds many counts of this clone. The V and J genes are TRBV11-2 and TRBJ2-3; 8 positions match TRBD2. The V and J ends lost 4 bases and 13 bases, in that order; junction bases with no gene match: 13. This CDR3 is built from 14 residues. The V gene's germline CDR1 is SGHAT and CDR2 FQNNGV. Here the CDR3 DNA reads TGTGCCAGCAGCTCCCCAATCAGCGGGAGAGCAAAGTATTTT. Translating it yields CASSSPISGRAKYF.

The J gene is TRBJ2-2, the V gene TRBV11-2; 9 nucleotides line up with TRBD1. The CDR3 is 16 residues long. CDR1 and CDR2 (germline): SGHAT, FQNNGV. V shed 5 bases, J shed 7 bases, and the junction held 11 bases outside the gene matches. This CDR3 is CASSRPGQGEVGELFF. The CDR3 DNA sequence: TGTGCCAGCAGCCGTCCGGGACAGGGTGAAGTCGGGGAGCTGTTTTTT.

This clone was found once. The J gene is TRBJ2-7, the V gene TRBV6-2 or TRBV6-3; D is undetermined. This CDR3 comprises 11 residues. CDR1 and CDR2 from the germline V gene are MNHEY and SVGEGT. The V and J ends lost 3 bases and 7 bases respectively, with 7 bases between them. The CDR3 sequence: CASSYLSEQYF. For the CDR3, the DNA is TGTGCCAGCAGTTATTTGTCAGAGCAGTACTTC.

The chain has TRBV19 and TRBJ2-7; 9 nucleotides agree with TRBD2. With V trimmed by 5 bases and J by 2 bases, 7 bases remained unmatched. CDR3 length: 15 residues. Germline-derived CDR1 and CDR2 are LNHDA and SQIVND (reference sequence). The CDR3 is CASSRIAGVPYEQYF. The CDR3 region has the DNA TGTGCCAGTAGTCGTATAGCGGGAGTTCCCTACGAGCAGTACTTC.

The chain recombines TRBV11-2 with TRBJ2-5, with TRBD2 matching over 10 bases. Germline CDR1 and CDR2: SGHAT and FQNNGV. Germline trimming cut 5 bases from V and 0 bases from J; bases unmatched to any gene: 15. The CDR3 contains 19 residues. The CDR3 protein is CASSPRSGTSALYQETQYF. The CDR3 nucleotides are TGTGCCAGCAGCCCAAGATCCGGGACTAGCGCCTTGTACCAAGAGACCCAGTACTTC.

The chain has TRBV19 and TRBJ2-1, with TRBD2 identical over 13 bases. This CDR3 spans 16 amino acids. V was clipped by 4 bases and J by 5 bases; unmatched bases: 5. Germline V gene data show CDR1 as LNHDA and CDR2 as SQIVND (reference sequence). The CDR3 DNA sequence: TGTGCCAGTAGTACCAAACTAGCGGGAGGGAACAATGAGCAGTTCTTC. Amino acid sequence: CASSTKLAGGNNEQFF.

The chain links TRBV2 to TRBJ1-4, with TRBD1 matching 7 bases. This CDR3 comprises 15 residues. Germline V gene lookup returns CDR1 SNHLY and CDR2 FYNNEI. Losses at the gene ends were 4 bases for V and 4 bases for J; bases not matched to a gene: 6. In DNA form, the CDR3 reads TGTGCCAGCAGTGCCTTGACAGGGATTAATGAAAAACTGTTTTTT. Amino acid sequence: CASSALTGINEKLFF.

The chain is built from TRBV2 and TRBJ2-7, with TRBD2 matching 7 bases. V shed 7 bases and J 0 bases; nucleotides not matched to a gene: 9. CDR1 and CDR2 from the germline V gene are SNHLY and FYNNEI. This CDR3 contains 15 residues. The CDR3: CASTPLGGSSYEQYF. The CDR3 nucleotides are TGTGCCAGCACTCCCCTGGGGGGGAGCTCCTACGAGCAGTACTTC.

This sequence joins TRBV27 and TRBJ1-4; possible D gene TRBD1, 6 bases. The V gene lost 5 bases and the J gene lost 5 bases, with 9 bases spanning the gap. CDR1 and CDR2 (germline): MNHEY, SMNVEV (reference sequence). The CDR3 consists of 13 residues. The CDR3 DNA follows: TGTGCCAGCAGTCGCGGACAGAATGAAAAACTGTTTTTT. Amino acid sequence: CASSRGQNEKLFF.